This T cell receptor beta chain is from a study of shared clonotypes between healthy human individuals. Several immunoSEQ plates received, in even portions, the genomic DNA of each subset. Assay used: immunoSEQ multiplex PCR; TCRdb lists only in-frame clones, some missing. The table includes approximately 720,000 clones, 72% detected once. This clone was found once. This sample includes further DNA sequences coding for the same CDR3. The germline V gene encodes CDR1 MDHEN and CDR2 SYDVKM. The V end lost 3 bases, the J end lost 5 bases, and 7 bases lay between the germline ends. The CDR3 is 12 residues long.

The sequencing input was memory CD4+ T cells sorted from blood. Noted subset: CD45RA-negative fraction. The TCR originated in a woman aged 25 to 39 in good health. The rearrangement links TRBV28 to TRBJ1-2; D is perhaps TRBD1 (5 bases). The CDR3, as DNA: TGTGCCAGCAGTTTGGGGGTATATGGCTACACCTTC. Protein: CASSLGVYGYTF.